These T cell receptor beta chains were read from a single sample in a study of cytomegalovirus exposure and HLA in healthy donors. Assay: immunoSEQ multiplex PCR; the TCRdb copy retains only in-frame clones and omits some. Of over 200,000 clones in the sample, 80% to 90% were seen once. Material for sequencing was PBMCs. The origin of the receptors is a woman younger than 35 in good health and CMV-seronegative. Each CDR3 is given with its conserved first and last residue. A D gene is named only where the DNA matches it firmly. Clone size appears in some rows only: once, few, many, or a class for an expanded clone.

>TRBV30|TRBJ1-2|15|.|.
CAWNVVIGSHYGYTF
TGTGCCTGGAACGTTGTGATTGGGAGCCACTATGGCTACACCTTC
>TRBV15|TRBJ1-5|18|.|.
CATSRDAVGGAFNQPQHF
TGTGCCACCAGCAGAGATGCCGTCGGAGGGGCGTTCAATCAGCCCCAGCATTTT
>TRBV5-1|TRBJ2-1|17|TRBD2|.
CASGTGPWTSGRAEQFF
TGCGCCAGCGGGACTGGCCCCTGGACTAGCGGGAGGGCTGAGCAGTTCTTC
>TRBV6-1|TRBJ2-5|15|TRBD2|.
CASNRGGFVIETQYF
TGTGCCAGCAACCGGGGGGGATTTGTGATAGAGACCCAGTACTTC
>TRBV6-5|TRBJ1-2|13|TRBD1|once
CASSYAGGAGHTF
TGTGCCAGCAGTTACGCAGGGGGCGCGGGCCACACCTTC
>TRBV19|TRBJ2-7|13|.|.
CASKFAESYEQYF
TGTGCAAGTAAGTTTGCGGAAAGCTACGAGCAGTACTTC
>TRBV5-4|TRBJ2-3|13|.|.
CASSQRTADTQYF
TGTGCCAGCAGCCAACGCACGGCAGATACGCAGTATTTT
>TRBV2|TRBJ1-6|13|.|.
CASSDRGGSPLHF
TGTGCCAGCAGTGACAGAGGTGGGTCACCCCTCCACTTT
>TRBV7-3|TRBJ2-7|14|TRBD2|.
CASSLTAGDYEQYF
TGTGCCAGCAGCTTAACAGCGGGAGATTACGAGCAGTACTTC
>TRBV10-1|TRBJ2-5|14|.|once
CASEDSQLGETQYF
TGCGCCAGTGAGGACAGCCAGTTAGGGGAGACCCAGTACTTC
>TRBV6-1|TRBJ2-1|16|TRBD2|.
CASSDSGLAGDNEQFF
TGTGCCAGCAGTGACAGTGGGCTAGCGGGAGACAATGAGCAGTTCTTC
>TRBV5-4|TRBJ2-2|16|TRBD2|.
CASSRRARGDTGELFF
TGTGCCAGCAGCCGCCGTGCGCGGGGGGACACCGGGGAGCTGTTTTTT
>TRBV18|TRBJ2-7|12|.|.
CASTQGLGEVYF
TGTGCCAGCACACAGGGACTGGGGGAGGTGTACTTC
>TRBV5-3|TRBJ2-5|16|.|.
CARRPRGAVSTGTQYF
TGTGCCAGAAGGCCTCGGGGGGCTGTCTCCACGGGGACCCAGTACTTC
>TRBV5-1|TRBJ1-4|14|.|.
CASSQGQRGEKLFF
TGCGCCAGCAGCCAAGGACAGCGTGGTGAAAAACTGTTTTTT
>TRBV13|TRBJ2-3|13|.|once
CASSLDAGDTQYF
TGTGCCAGCAGCCTAGACGCGGGAGATACGCAGTATTTT
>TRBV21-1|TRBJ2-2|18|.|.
CASSKAGRLALNTGELFF
TGTGCCAGCAGCAAAGCTGGGAGACTAGCGCTGAACACCGGGGAGCTGTTTTTT
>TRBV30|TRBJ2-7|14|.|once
CAWSLAVGAHEQYF
TGTGCCTGGAGTTTGGCGGTGGGGGCCCACGAGCAGTACTTC
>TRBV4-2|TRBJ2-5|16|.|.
CASSPRGSKMVETQYF
TGTGCCAGCAGCCCCCGCGGTAGCAAAATGGTAGAGACCCAGTACTTC
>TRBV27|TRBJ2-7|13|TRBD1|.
CASRLGQVGEQYF
TGTGCCAGCCGTTTGGGACAGGTAGGCGAGCAGTACTTC
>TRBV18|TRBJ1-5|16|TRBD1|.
CASSLVQGGLEGAQHF
TGTGCCAGCTCACTAGTCCAGGGGGGCCTGGAAGGGGCCCAGCATTTT
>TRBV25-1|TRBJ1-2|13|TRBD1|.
CASSETGIYGYTF
TGTGCCAGCAGTGAGACAGGGATCTATGGCTACACCTTC
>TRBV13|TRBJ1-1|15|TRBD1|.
CASSLVGQGATEAFF
TGTGCCAGCAGCTTGGTGGGACAGGGGGCTACTGAAGCTTTCTTT
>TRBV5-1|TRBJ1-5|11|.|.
CASSSSQPQHF
TGCGCCAGCAGCTCGTCTCAGCCCCAGCATTTT
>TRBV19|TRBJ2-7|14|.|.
CASSIVSGGDEQYF
TGTGCCAGTAGTATAGTTTCCGGCGGGGACGAGCAGTACTTC
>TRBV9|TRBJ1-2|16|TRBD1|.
CASSPGDRLIPYGYTF
TGTGCCAGCAGCCCGGGGGACAGACTCATACCCTATGGCTACACCTTC
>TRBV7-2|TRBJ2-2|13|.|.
CASSLAQSGELFF
TGTGCCAGCAGCTTAGCGCAGTCCGGGGAGCTGTTTTTT
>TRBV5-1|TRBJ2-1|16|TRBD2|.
CASSPPRTSGHNEQFF
TGCGCCAGCAGCCCCCCGAGGACTAGCGGTCACAATGAGCAGTTCTTC
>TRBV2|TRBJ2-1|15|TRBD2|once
CASSEVSGSIHEQFF
TGTGCCAGCAGTGAAGTAAGCGGGAGTATACATGAGCAGTTCTTC
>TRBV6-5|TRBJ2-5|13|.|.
CASIELGGETQYF
TGTGCCAGCATCGAACTGGGGGGAGAGACCCAGTACTTC
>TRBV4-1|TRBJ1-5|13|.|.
CASSQGPNQPQHF
TGCGCCAGCAGCCAAGGGCCCAATCAGCCCCAGCATTTT
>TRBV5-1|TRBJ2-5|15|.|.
CASRMGAGVSETQYF
TGCGCCAGCCGAATGGGGGCCGGGGTTTCCGAGACCCAGTACTTC
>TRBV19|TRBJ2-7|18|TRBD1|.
CASSLYRSPWTGLDEQYF
TGTGCCAGTAGCCTATATAGGAGCCCCTGGACAGGGTTGGACGAGCAGTACTTC
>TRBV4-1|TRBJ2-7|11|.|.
CASSRAYEQYF
TGCGCCAGCAGCCGAGCCTACGAGCAGTACTTC
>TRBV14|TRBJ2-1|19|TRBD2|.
CASSQDAASGRRFQNEQFF
TGTGCCAGCAGCCAAGATGCGGCTAGCGGGAGACGGTTTCAAAATGAGCAGTTCTTC
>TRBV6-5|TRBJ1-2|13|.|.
CASKRDGVHGYTF
TGTGCCAGCAAACGAGACGGGGTACATGGCTACACCTTC
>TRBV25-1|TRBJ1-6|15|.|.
CASRVAGLNNSPLHF
TGTGCCAGCAGGGTAGCGGGACTGAATAATTCACCCCTCCACTTT
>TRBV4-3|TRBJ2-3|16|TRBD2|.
CASSQDSGGPGNTQYF
TGCGCCAGCAGCCAAGATTCGGGGGGACCCGGGAATACGCAGTATTTT
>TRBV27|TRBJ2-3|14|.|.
CASSRERVKDTQYF
TGTGCCAGCAGTAGGGAGCGGGTTAAAGATACGCAGTATTTT
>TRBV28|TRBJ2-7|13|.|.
CASYRFSPYEQYF
TGTGCCAGTTACAGGTTCTCCCCCTACGAGCAGTACTTC
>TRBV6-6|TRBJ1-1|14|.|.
CASSYQGFYTEAFF
TGTGCCAGCAGTTACCAGGGGTTCTACACTGAAGCTTTCTTT
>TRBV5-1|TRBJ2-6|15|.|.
CASSFPTSGANVLTF
TGCGCCAGCAGCTTTCCGACTTCTGGGGCCAACGTCCTGACTTTC
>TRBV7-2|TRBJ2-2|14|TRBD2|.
CASSLAGGPGELFF
TGTGCCAGCAGTCTAGCGGGGGGGCCCGGGGAGCTGTTTTTT